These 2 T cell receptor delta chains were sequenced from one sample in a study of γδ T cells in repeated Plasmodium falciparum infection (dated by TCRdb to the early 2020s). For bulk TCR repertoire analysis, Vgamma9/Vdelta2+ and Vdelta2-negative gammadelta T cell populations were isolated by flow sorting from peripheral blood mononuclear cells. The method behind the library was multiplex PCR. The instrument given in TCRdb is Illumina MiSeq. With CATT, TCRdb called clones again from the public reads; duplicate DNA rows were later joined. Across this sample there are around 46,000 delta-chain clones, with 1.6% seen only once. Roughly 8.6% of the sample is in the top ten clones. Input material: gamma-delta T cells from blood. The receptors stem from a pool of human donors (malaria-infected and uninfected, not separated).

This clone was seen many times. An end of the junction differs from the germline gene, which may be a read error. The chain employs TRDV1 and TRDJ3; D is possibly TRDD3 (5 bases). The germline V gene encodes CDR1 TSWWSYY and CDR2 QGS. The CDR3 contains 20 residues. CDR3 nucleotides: TGTGCTCTTGGGGAACTAGGTTGCCCCCTCCAAACCTGGGACGCCCGACAGATGTTTTTC. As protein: CALGELGCPLQTWDARQMFF.

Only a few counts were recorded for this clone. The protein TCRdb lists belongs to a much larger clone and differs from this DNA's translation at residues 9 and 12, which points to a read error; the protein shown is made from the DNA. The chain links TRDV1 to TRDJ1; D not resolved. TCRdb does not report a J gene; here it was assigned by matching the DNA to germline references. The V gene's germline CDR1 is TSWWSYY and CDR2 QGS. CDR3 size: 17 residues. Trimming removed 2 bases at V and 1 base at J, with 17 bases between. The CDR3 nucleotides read TGTGCTCTTGGGGAAGGAACAAGGAGGCCGTCCACCGATAAACTCATCTTT. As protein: CALGEGTRRPSTDKLIF.